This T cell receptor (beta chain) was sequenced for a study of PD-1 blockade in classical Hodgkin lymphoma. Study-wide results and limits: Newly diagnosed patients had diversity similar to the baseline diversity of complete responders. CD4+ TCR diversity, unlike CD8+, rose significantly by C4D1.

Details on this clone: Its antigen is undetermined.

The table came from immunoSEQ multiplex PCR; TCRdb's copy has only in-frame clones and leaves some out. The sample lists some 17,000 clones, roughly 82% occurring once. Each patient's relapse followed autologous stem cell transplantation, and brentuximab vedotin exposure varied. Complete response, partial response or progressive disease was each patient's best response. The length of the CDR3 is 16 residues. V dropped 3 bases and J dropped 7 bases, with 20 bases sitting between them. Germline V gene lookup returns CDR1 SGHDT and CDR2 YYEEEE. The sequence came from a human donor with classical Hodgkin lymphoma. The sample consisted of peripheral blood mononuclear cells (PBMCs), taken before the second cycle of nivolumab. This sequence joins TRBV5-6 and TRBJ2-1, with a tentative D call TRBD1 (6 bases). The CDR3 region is CASSYAGTPGTNEQFF. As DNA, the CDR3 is TGTGCCAGCAGCTATGCCGGGACACCGGGAACAAATGAGCAGTTCTTC.